Shown below are 32 T cell receptor beta chains from a single sample sequenced in a study of T cell clonality in common variable immunodeficiency. Antigens for these TCRs are unknown. Study-level results: Common variable immunodeficiency TCR beta sequences reportedly had fewer deletions and N-nucleotide insertions.

Assay used: immunoSEQ multiplex PCR; TCRdb lists only in-frame clones, some missing. The data show about 25,000 clones, none appearing only once, with approximately 3.8% held by the ten largest. Input material: peripheral blood mononuclear cells. These receptor sequences come from a human donor with common variable immunodeficiency.

This clone was detected many times. CDR3 sequence reads: CASSAYTGTANTEAFF. CDR3 bases read: TGTGCCAGCAGTGCATACACCGGGACAGCGAACACTGAA. The genes are TRBV6-1 and TRBJ1-1; 7 bases align to TRBD1. Read coverage stops 3 residues before the CDR3 terminus; the germline J gene supplies the remainder. The ends lost 4 bases at V and 1 base at J; junction bases unmatched: 9. The CDR3 length is 16 residues. Germline CDR1 and CDR2: MNHNS and SASEGT.

For this clone: The read comes to an end 3 residues before the CDR3 does, leaving the germline J gene to fill in the end. The chain recombines TRBV2 with TRBJ2-1; no clear D gene. Germline V gives CDR1 SNHLY, CDR2 FYNNEI. CDR3 size: 13 residues. Trimming cost V 5 bases and J 6 bases, with 11 bases left between them. The part of the CDR3 DNA that was read is TGTGCCAGCAGTCCTTTTGAGCGCAATGAG. Its translation is CASSPFERNE. The entire CDR3 reads CASSPFERNEQFF.

Of note for this clone: Coverage ceases 3 residues before the CDR3 finishes, and the germline J gene fills in the end. The J gene is TRBJ2-7, the V gene TRBV2; TRBD2 matches 10 bases. Germline V gene lookup returns CDR1 SNHLY and CDR2 FYNNEI. The V segment lost 6 bases and the J segment 6 bases; nucleotides outside the gene matches: 5. This CDR3 has 13 amino acids. CDR3 bases read: TGTGCCAGCAGCCGAGAGCGGGAGGGCGAG. It codes for CASSREREGE. The complete CDR3 sequence is CASSREREGEQYF.

As concerns this clone: Read coverage stops 3 residues before the CDR3 terminus; the germline J gene supplies the remainder. This sequence joins TRBV18 and TRBJ2-5; 16 bases align to TRBD2. This CDR3 is built from 18 residues. Germline assignment: CDR1 KGHSH and CDR2 LQKENI. The ends lost 2 bases at V and 5 bases at J; junction bases unmatched: 8. The CDR3 bases that were read are TGTGCCAGCTCACCAACCGGGACTAGCGGGAGGGCCGATGAGACC. Protein product: CASSPTGTSGRADET. The entire CDR3 is CASSPTGTSGRADETQYF. The entire variable domain, with the rest obtained from reference TRBV18 and TRBJ2-5, is as follows: NAGVMQNPRHLVRRRGQEARLRCSPMKGHSHVYWYRQLPEEGLKFMVYLQKENIIDESGMPKERFSAEFPKEGPSILRIQQVVRGDSAAYFCASSPTGTSGRADETQYFGPGTRLLVL.

This clone has more than one count but fewer than ten. The sequenced fragment ends 3 residues before the CDR3 boundary, so the rest is inferred from the germline J gene. The rearrangement uses TRBV7-9 and TRBJ1-6, with D perhaps TRBD1 (6 bases). The CDR3 totals 15 residues. The germline gives CDR1 SEHNR, CDR2 FQNEAQ (reference sequence). Trimming stripped 5 bases from V and 5 bases from J, with 13 bases between. CDR3 residues: CASSKDRNDNSPLHF. The part of the CDR3 DNA that was read is TGTGCCAGCAGCAAGGACAGAAACGATAATTCACCC.

This clone showed up many times. The read terminates 3 residues ahead of where the CDR3 ends, so the germline J gene completes it. The chain carries TRBV2 and TRBJ1-5; D is perhaps TRBD1 (6 bases). The CDR3 is made up of 14 amino acids. Germline lookup yields CDR1 SNHLY and CDR2 FYNNEI. Between the trimmed V and J ends, which lost 9 bases and 1 base, there was a span of 13 bases. The CDR3 bases that were read are TGTGCCAGTCAGGGGTTATGGAGCAATCAGCCC. This gives the protein CASQGLWSNQP. The complete CDR3 protein is CASQGLWSNQPQHF.

At least ten counts were recorded for this clone. The missing CDR3 end, 3 residues past where the read stops, is filled in from the germline J gene. The chain uses TRBV5-1 and TRBJ2-1, with TRBD2 matching over 9 bases. The CDR3 has 15 amino acids. V lost 0 bases, J lost 8 bases, and 6 bases stayed unmatched. CDR1 SGHRS and CDR2 YFSETQ come from the germline V gene. The CDR3 sequence: CASSLGLAETYEQFF. Incomplete CDR3 DNA: TGCGCCAGCAGCTTGGGACTAGCGGAGACCTATGAG.

This clone was counted between two and nine times. Read sequence stops 3 residues before the CDR3 end, and the germline J gene provides the missing end. This chain links TRBV2 with TRBJ2-2; D may be TRBD1 (5 bases). With 7 bases removed from V and 0 bases from J, the gap between germline ends came to 15 bases. Per germline, CDR1 SNHLY and CDR2 FYNNEI. The CDR3 has 16 amino acids. CDR3 region: CASKSDRIANTGELFF. Partial CDR3 DNA: TGTGCCAGCAAGAGCGACAGAATCGCGAACACCGGGGAG.

This clone was seen many times. The CDR3 goes on 3 residues after the read ends, and that part is filled in from the germline J gene. The chain carries TRBV3-1 (or the pseudogene TRBV3-2) and TRBJ2-7, with D maybe TRBD2 (6 bases). V was clipped by 5 bases and J by 6 bases, with 17 bases between them. This CDR3 is built from 14 residues. Germline V gene sequence: CDR1 LGHDT, CDR2 YNNKEL (reference sequence). The CDR3: CASSSRTNGGEQYF. The CDR3 DNA, read in part, is TGTGCCAGCAGCTCACGTACTAACGGGGGCGAG.

In its sample, this clone ranks as medium-sized. The read gets to within 3 residues of the CDR3 end, and the germline J gene fills in the rest. The chain employs TRBV28 and TRBJ2-1, with 7 nucleotides matching TRBD1. The J segment lost 0 bases and the V segment lost 5 bases, leaving 7 bases of the junction unmatched. There are 16 residues in the CDR3. Germline CDR1 reads MDHEN; CDR2 reads SYDVKM. CDR3 DNA, as far as it was read: TGTGCCAGCAGTCCGTACAGGGGACCCTCCTACAATGAG. This translates into CASSPYRGPSYNE. The whole CDR3 region reads CASSPYRGPSYNEQFF.

This clone was seen repeatedly, ten times or more. Read data end 3 residues before the CDR3 end; the end is taken from the germline J gene. V gene TRBV7-3 combines with J gene TRBJ1-2; TRBD1 is a possible D gene (6 bases). The CDR3 sequence is 13 residues long. The germline gives CDR1 SGHTA, CDR2 FQGTGA. V shed 6 bases and J shed 5 bases, with 13 bases lying between them. The sequenced CDR3 bases are TGTGCCAGCAGACCGGACAGCAGATATGGC. Amino acids: CASRPDSRYG. The whole CDR3 is CASRPDSRYGYTF.

Remarks on this clone: The observed sequence ends 3 residues before the CDR3 terminus, with the missing tail filled in from the germline J gene. The rearrangement links TRBV7-8 to TRBJ2-7; 9 bases are a match to TRBD2. J lost 2 bases, V lost 4 bases, and 9 bases had no gene match. Germline V gene lookup returns CDR1 SGHVS and CDR2 FQNEAQ. The CDR3 is 16 residues long. The CDR3 sequence is CASSSYGGRATYEQYF. Incomplete CDR3 DNA: TGTGCCAGCAGCTCCTATGGCGGGAGGGCTACCTACGAG.

This clone was picked up a small number of times. CDR3 DNA (partial): TGTGCCAGCAGGCCCGACAGGCCTTACACAGATACG. Residues: CASRPDRPYTDT. The complete CDR3 protein is CASRPDRPYTDTQYF. The genes are TRBV2 and TRBJ2-3; a possible D gene is TRBD1 (6 bases). The CDR3 end is not reached by the read, which stops 3 residues before it; the germline J gene fills it in. The germline V gene encodes CDR1 SNHLY and CDR2 FYNNEI. The V end lost 6 bases, the J end lost 2 bases, and 15 bases lay between the germline ends. The length of the CDR3 is 15 residues. The variable domain in full, with the rest retrieved from reference TRBV2 and TRBJ2-3, is EPEVTQTPSHQVTQMGQEVILRCVPISNHLYFYWYRQILGQKVEFLVSFYNNEISEKSEIFDDQFSVERPDGSNFTLKIRSTKLEDSAMYFCASRPDRPYTDTQYFGPGTRLTVL.

In this sample, this clone turned up many times. The read stops 3 residues short of the end of the CDR3; the missing end is completed from the germline J gene. The V and J genes are TRBV9 and TRBJ2-7, with D possibly being TRBD2 (6 bases). V was shortened by 1 base and J by 0 bases, with 8 bases between the two germline ends. Per germline, CDR1 SGDLS and CDR2 YYNGEE. The CDR3 is 14 residues long. The CDR3 bases that were read are TGTGCCAGCAGCGTACTAGCGAGCTCCTACGAG. Amino acids: CASSVLASSYE. The whole CDR3 reads CASSVLASSYEQYF.

This clone was seen more than once but under ten times. The read terminates 3 residues ahead of where the CDR3 ends, so the germline J gene completes it. This chain uses TRBV7-3 with TRBJ1-1, with 10 bases matching TRBD1. Trimming took 2 bases from V and 4 from J; bases not matched to a gene: 4. Germline assignment: CDR1 SGHTA and CDR2 FQGTGA. This CDR3 has 15 amino acids. The CDR3: CASSLAGQGSTEAFF. The sequenced part of the CDR3 DNA is TGTGCCAGCAGCTTAGCGGGACAGGGGAGCACTGAA.

A few counts support this clone. The CDR3 extends 3 residues past the end of the read, so its final part is completed from the germline J gene. The V and J genes are TRBV18 and TRBJ2-5, with TRBD1 matching 9 bases. The germline CDR1 and CDR2 sequences are KGHSH and LQKENI. The ends lost 3 bases at V and 4 bases at J; junction bases unmatched: 6. This CDR3 region has 15 residues. CDR3: CASSPGTGSVETQYF. The covered CDR3 bases are TGTGCCAGCTCACCCGGGACAGGGTCGGTAGAGACC. Full variable domain (remainder filled in from reference TRBV18 and TRBJ2-5): NAGVMQNPRHLVRRRGQEARLRCSPMKGHSHVYWYRQLPEEGLKFMVYLQKENIIDESGMPKERFSAEFPKEGPSILRIQQVVRGDSAAYFCASSPGTGSVETQYFGPGTRLLVL.

This clone was counted a few times. The sequenced fragment ends 3 residues before the CDR3 boundary, so the rest is inferred from the germline J gene. The gene calls are TRBV7-6 and TRBJ2-2; 9 nucleotides line up with TRBD1. Trimming took 5 bases from V and 7 from J; bases not matched to a gene: 11. Looked up from germline, CDR1 is SGHVS and CDR2 is FNYEAQ. The CDR3 runs 16 residues. The CDR3 loop reads CASSPGTGTWSGELFF. The part of the CDR3 DNA that was read is TGTGCCAGCAGCCCCGGGACAGGGACTTGGAGCGGGGAG.

The table lists this clone with many counts. The sequenced part of the CDR3 DNA is TGCGCCAGCAGCCTCCGGGGGGCCACAGGGTCCGAG. Its protein product is CASSLRGATGSE. The complete CDR3 protein is CASSLRGATGSEQYF. The rearrangement joins TRBV4-1 to TRBJ2-7; TRBD2 is a possible D gene (7 bases). The read terminates 3 residues before the CDR3 end, so the remaining end is supplied by the germline J gene. The CDR3 spans 15 residues. Germline CDR1 and CDR2: MGHRA and YSYEKL. V lost 4 bases and J 6 bases, leaving 19 bases between the germline ends.

This clone appeared a few times. The read finishes 3 residues shy of the CDR3 end, and the germline J gene is used to complete it. V and J are TRBV6-2 or TRBV6-3 and TRBJ2-5, with 8 bases aligning to TRBD1. The V segment lost 4 bases and the J segment 1 base; nucleotides outside the gene matches: 2. Germline CDR1 and CDR2: MNHEY and SVGEGT. The CDR3 has 14 residues. CDR3 DNA (partial): TGTGCCAGCAGTTTCGACAGGGGCCAAGAGACC. It translates to CASSFDRGQET. In full, the CDR3 reads CASSFDRGQETQYF.

This clone occurred many times. Read sequence stops 3 residues before the CDR3 end, and the germline J gene provides the missing end. V usage is TRBV18 and J usage is TRBJ2-1, with 11 bases identical to TRBD2. V gave up 3 bases and J gave up 4 bases; unmatched junction bases: 2. The CDR3 length is 15 residues. Germline CDR1 KGHSH, CDR2 LQKENI. The part of the CDR3 DNA that was read is TGTGCCAGCTCACCGGGACTAGCGGAATACAATGAG. The encoded protein is CASSPGLAEYNE. The complete CDR3 sequence is CASSPGLAEYNEQFF.

This clone was seen at least ten times. Read data end 3 residues before the CDR3 end; the end is taken from the germline J gene. V usage is TRBV20-1 and J usage is TRBJ2-5; TRBD1 matches 9 bases. This CDR3 has 14 residues. V shed 6 bases, J shed 5 bases, and the junction held 10 bases outside the gene matches. Germline CDR1 reads DFQATT; CDR2 reads SNEGSKA (reference sequence). The DNA read from the CDR3 is TGCAGTGCCCCCCGGACAGGGGCGGATGAGACC. As protein: CSAPRTGADET. In full, the CDR3 is CSAPRTGADETQYF.

A remark on this clone: Read sequence stops 3 residues before the CDR3 end, and the germline J gene provides the missing end. This sequence joins TRBV30 and TRBJ2-7; 8 bases agree with TRBD2. This CDR3 has 15 residues. Trimming at V came to 4 bases and at J to 0 bases, leaving 8 bases not matched to a gene. The germline V gene encodes CDR1 GTSNPN and CDR2 SVGIG (reference sequence). Incomplete CDR3 DNA: TGTGCCTGGACGGGGGGGGGAGAGAGCTCCTACGAG. The encoded protein is CAWTGGGESSYE. The whole CDR3 reads CAWTGGGESSYEQYF.

There are many counts of this clone. The read ends 3 residues shy of where the CDR3 ends; the end is completed using the germline J gene. J is TRBJ2-7 and V is TRBV5-1; 7 bases line up with TRBD1. J lost 0 bases, V lost 2 bases, and 5 bases had no gene match. The CDR3 length is 15 residues. Germline assignment: CDR1 SGHRS and CDR2 YFSETQ. The CDR3 loop is CASSFLGGGSYEQYF. The CDR3 DNA, read in part, is TGCGCCAGCAGCTTTCTAGGGGGCGGCTCCTACGAG.

This clone was observed many times. The CDR3 is cut off 3 residues early in the read; its end comes from the germline J gene. The V gene is TRBV6-1, the J gene TRBJ2-6; TRBD1 matches at 8 bases. V shed 0 bases and J 3 bases; nucleotides not matched to a gene: 10. CDR3 length: 19 amino acids. Germline-derived CDR1 and CDR2 are MNHNS and SASEGT. The CDR3 here is CASSEALQGVARGANVLTF. The covered CDR3 bases are TGTGCCAGCAGTGAAGCGCTACAGGGGGTAGCTCGTGGGGCCAACGTC.

By its share, this clone is medium-sized. The CDR3 end is not reached by the read, which stops 3 residues before it; the germline J gene fills it in. The V gene is TRBV7-9, the J gene TRBJ2-7; the D gene could be TRBD1 or TRBD2 (6 bases each). Germline loops: CDR1 SEHNR, CDR2 FQNEAQ (reference sequence). Trimming removed 6 bases from V and 0 bases from J, with 12 bases in between. The CDR3 is 14 amino acids. The CDR3 protein is CASRDAGHSYEQYF. The CDR3 DNA, read in part, is TGTGCCAGCAGGGACGCGGGACACTCCTACGAG.

With regard to this clone: Sequencing ends 3 residues short of the CDR3 end; the germline J gene provides the rest. The rearrangement uses TRBV2 and TRBJ2-5; 9 bases agree with TRBD2. J lost 5 bases, V lost 1 base, and 8 bases had no gene match. The germline gives CDR1 SNHLY, CDR2 FYNNEI. The CDR3 extends over 16 amino acids. This CDR3 is CASSEGAGGPIETQYF. Incomplete CDR3 DNA: TGTGCCAGCAGTGAAGGGGCGGGAGGGCCGATCGAGACC.

Remarks on this clone: The CDR3 end is not reached by the read, which stops 3 residues before it; the germline J gene fills it in. V and J are TRBV2 and TRBJ2-1, with 10 bases identical to TRBD2. The CDR3 contains 15 residues. After removal of 7 bases from V and 6 bases from J, the junction contained 9 bases not matched to a gene. Germline assignment: CDR1 SNHLY and CDR2 FYNNEI. The CDR3 region is CASTQGSGRANEQFF. Incomplete CDR3 DNA: TGTGCCAGCACCCAGGGCAGCGGGAGGGCCAATGAG.

This clone has just a few counts. Sequencing ends 3 residues short of the CDR3 end; the germline J gene provides the rest. V gene TRBV7-6 combines with J gene TRBJ1-1; TRBD1 aligns across 8 bases. Germline values: CDR1 SGHVS, CDR2 FNYEAQ. V shed 6 bases, J shed 1 base, and the junction held 4 bases outside the gene matches. The CDR3 is 14 amino acids. The CDR3 region is CASRLQGGNTEAFF. The sequenced part of the CDR3 DNA is TGTGCCAGCAGATTACAGGGGGGGAACACTGAA.

Judged by abundance, this clone is medium-sized. With the read ending 3 residues before the CDR3 end, the germline J gene is used to fill in that end. The chain recombines TRBV4-2 with TRBJ1-1; TRBD1 matches at 7 bases. The CDR3 contains 18 residues. The V gene's germline CDR1 is LGHNA and CDR2 YNFKEQ. The J segment lost 0 bases and the V segment lost 4 bases, leaving 14 bases of the junction unmatched. CDR3 loop: CASSPTTGVRGMNTEAFF. Partial CDR3 DNA: TGTGCCAGCAGCCCGACCACAGGGGTTCGGGGAATGAACACTGAA.

This clone has more than one count but fewer than ten. The read gets to within 3 residues of the CDR3 end, and the germline J gene fills in the rest. The sample carries other DNA sequences with the same CDR3. This chain joins TRBV7-9 and TRBJ2-3; D is ambiguous. V was trimmed by 1 base and J by 0 bases, leaving 8 bases between them. There are 15 residues in the CDR3. The germline V gene has CDR1 SEHNR and CDR2 FQNEAQ (reference sequence). The CDR3 here is CASSLVLASTDTQYF. The sequenced CDR3 bases are TGTGCCAGCAGCTTAGTGTTGGCTAGCACAGATACG.

At least ten counts were recorded for this clone. The read is 3 residues too short to cover the CDR3 end, so that end is filled in from the germline J gene. J is TRBJ1-1 and V is TRBV30; no clear D gene. The germline CDR1 and CDR2 sequences are GTSNPN and SVGIG (reference sequence). Deletions cut 3 bases from V and 4 bases from J, with 12 bases between. CDR3 length equals 13 residues. Incomplete CDR3 DNA: TGTGCCTGGAGAGTCAAGGCGGGCACTGAA. Its protein is CAWRVKAGTE. The whole CDR3 sequence is CAWRVKAGTEAFF.

Comment on this clone: The sequenced fragment ends 3 residues before the CDR3 boundary, so the rest is inferred from the germline J gene. The chain employs TRBV6-1 and TRBJ2-7; TRBD2 matches 8 bases. The germline V gene has CDR1 MNHNS and CDR2 SASEGT. Germline trimming cut 0 bases from V and 3 bases from J; bases unmatched to any gene: 4. The CDR3 runs to 15 residues. The CDR3 spells CASSEALAGYYEQYF. Partial CDR3 DNA: TGTGCCAGCAGTGAAGCGCTAGCGGGTTACTACGAG.